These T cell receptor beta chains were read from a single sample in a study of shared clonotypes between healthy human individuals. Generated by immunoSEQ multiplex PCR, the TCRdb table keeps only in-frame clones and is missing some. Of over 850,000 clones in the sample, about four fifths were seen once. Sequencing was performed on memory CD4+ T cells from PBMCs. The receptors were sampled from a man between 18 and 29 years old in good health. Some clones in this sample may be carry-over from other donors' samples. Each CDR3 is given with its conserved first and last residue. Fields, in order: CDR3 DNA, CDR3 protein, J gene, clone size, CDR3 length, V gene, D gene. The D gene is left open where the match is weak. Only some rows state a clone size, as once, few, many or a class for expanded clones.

DNA: TGCGCCAGCAGCCCGGAACCAACTAATGAAAAACTGTTTTTT
CDR3: CASSPEPTNEKLFF
J: TRBJ1-4
size: NA
length: 14
V: TRBV5-1
D: NA

DNA: TGTGCCTGGAGTAACAGGGTTAATCAGCCCCAGCATTTT
CDR3: CAWSNRVNQPQHF
J: TRBJ1-5
size: once
length: 13
V: TRBV30
D: NA

DNA: TGTGCCAGCCTTAGGTCCGGGGGTCCATCCTACGAGCAGTACTTC
CDR3: CASLRSGGPSYEQYF
J: TRBJ2-7
size: NA
length: 15
V: TRBV28
D: NA

DNA: TGTGCCAGCAGTAGCTATACGAACACTGAAGCTTTCTTT
CDR3: CASSSYTNTEAFF
J: TRBJ1-1
size: NA
length: 13
V: TRBV27
D: NA

DNA: TGTGCCAGCAGCGCCAGTTACGGATGGGGGGCTACTGGGGCCAACGTCCTGACTTTC
CDR3: CASSASYGWGATGANVLTF
J: TRBJ2-6
size: NA
length: 19
V: TRBV9
D: NA

DNA: TGTGCCAGCAGCGTAGGCACAGATACGCAGTATTTT
CDR3: CASSVGTDTQYF
J: TRBJ2-3
size: NA
length: 12
V: TRBV9
D: NA

DNA: TGTGCCAGCAGCCTGAGTGCGGATACGCAGTATTTT
CDR3: CASSLSADTQYF
J: TRBJ2-3
size: NA
length: 12
V: TRBV7-6
D: NA

DNA: TGTGCCAGCAGCAAGCCCCGGACTAGCGGGAGAAGGACAGATACGCAGTATTTT
CDR3: CASSKPRTSGRRTDTQYF
J: TRBJ2-3
size: NA
length: 18
V: TRBV21-1
D: NA

DNA: TGTGCCAGCAGCTTATCTAGCATGGCCGGGGAGCTGTTTTTT
CDR3: CASSLSSMAGELFF
J: TRBJ2-2
size: NA
length: 14
V: TRBV5-4
D: NA

DNA: TGTGCCAGCGTAAGCCAACTAGGTGAGGGTACGCAGTATTTT
CDR3: CASVSQLGEGTQYF
J: TRBJ2-3
size: many
length: 14
V: TRBV28
D: NA

DNA: TGTGCCACCAGCAGAGATCACGCGGAGGGGGGGAACATTCAGTACTTC
CDR3: CATSRDHAEGGNIQYF
J: TRBJ2-4
size: NA
length: 16
V: TRBV15
D: NA

DNA: TGTGCCAGCAGGGGACAGCTAACAACTAATGAAAAACTGTTTTTT
CDR3: CASRGQLTTNEKLFF
J: TRBJ1-4
size: NA
length: 15
V: TRBV28
D: TRBD1

DNA: TGTGCCAGCAGCACAGGGGTTCAGCCCCAGCATTTT
CDR3: CASSTGVQPQHF
J: TRBJ1-5
size: NA
length: 12
V: TRBV7-9
D: TRBD1

DNA: TGCAGCGTCTCACAGGGGCCGGATTCACCCCTCCACTTT
CDR3: CSVSQGPDSPLHF
J: TRBJ1-6
size: NA
length: 13
V: TRBV29-1
D: TRBD1

DNA: TGTGCCAGCAGTAGGGACGGATACTACGAGCAGTACTTC
CDR3: CASSRDGYYEQYF
J: TRBJ2-7
size: NA
length: 13
V: TRBV5-8
D: NA

DNA: TGTGCCAGCAGCTTAGCGAGACTAGCGGGAACAGATACGCAGTATTTT
CDR3: CASSLARLAGTDTQYF
J: TRBJ2-3
size: NA
length: 16
V: TRBV7-2
D: TRBD2

DNA: TGTGCCAGCAGCTTAGACGGCCCCGGGACAGGGGCAGATACGCAGTATTTT
CDR3: CASSLDGPGTGADTQYF
J: TRBJ2-3
size: NA
length: 17
V: TRBV11-3
D: TRBD1

DNA: TGTGCCAGCAAACTAGATTCCTACAATGAGCAGTTCTTC
CDR3: CASKLDSYNEQFF
J: TRBJ2-1
size: NA
length: 13
V: TRBV6-6
D: NA

DNA: TGTGCCAGCAGGGTGGGACAGGGGGATACGCAGTATTTT
CDR3: CASRVGQGDTQYF
J: TRBJ2-3
size: NA
length: 13
V: TRBV2
D: TRBD1

DNA: TGTGCCAGGACAGCCATCAGTAACACTGAAGCTTTCTTT
CDR3: CARTAISNTEAFF
J: TRBJ1-1
size: many
length: 13
V: TRBV25-1
D: NA

DNA: TGTGCCAGCAGACCTCCGGGACAGCCAAATCAGCCCCAGCATTTT
CDR3: CASRPPGQPNQPQHF
J: TRBJ1-5
size: NA
length: 15
V: TRBV6-5
D: TRBD1

DNA: TGTGCCAGCAGTGAATTGTCCGTTAATCAGCCCCAGCATTTT
CDR3: CASSELSVNQPQHF
J: TRBJ1-5
size: NA
length: 14
V: TRBV6-1
D: NA

DNA: TGCGCCAGCAGCTCGACTACCCCAGATACGCAGTATTTT
CDR3: CASSSTTPDTQYF
J: TRBJ2-3
size: NA
length: 13
V: TRBV5-1
D: NA

DNA: TGTGCCAGCGCCATGAGCCTTGACAATGAGCAGTTCTTC
CDR3: CASAMSLDNEQFF
J: TRBJ2-1
size: NA
length: 13
V: TRBV2
D: NA

DNA: TGTGCCAGCAGCTTAGTTAGCGGGAGGGGGTACAATGAGCAGTTCTTC
CDR3: CASSLVSGRGYNEQFF
J: TRBJ2-1
size: few
length: 16
V: TRBV7-8
D: TRBD2

DNA: TGTGCCACGCCTGGCAGCCGCCAAGAGACCCAGTACTTC
CDR3: CATPGSRQETQYF
J: TRBJ2-5
size: NA
length: 13
V: TRBV15
D: NA

DNA: TGCAGCGTCGAGGGGACTTCTAACTATGGCTACACCTTC
CDR3: CSVEGTSNYGYTF
J: TRBJ1-2
size: NA
length: 13
V: TRBV29-1
D: NA

DNA: TGTGCCAGCAGCCGTTCCGTACGGGAGGGCCCCGAGCAGTACTTC
CDR3: CASSRSVREGPEQYF
J: TRBJ2-7
size: NA
length: 15
V: TRBV7-8
D: TRBD2

DNA: TGCGCCAGCAGCTCGGCTCCGACAGTGAACACTGAAGCTTTCTTT
CDR3: CASSSAPTVNTEAFF
J: TRBJ1-1
size: NA
length: 15
V: TRBV5-1
D: NA

DNA: TGTGCCAGCAGGGGGACAGGGCCACATGAGCAGTTCTTC
CDR3: CASRGTGPHEQFF
J: TRBJ2-1
size: NA
length: 13
V: TRBV6-1
D: TRBD1

DNA: TGCAGCGTCGGACTAGCGGGAAGCGGGAAAGATACGCAGTATTTT
CDR3: CSVGLAGSGKDTQYF
J: TRBJ2-3
size: once
length: 15
V: TRBV29-1
D: TRBD2

DNA: TGTGCCAGCAGCTTGGGCCCCGGTGAAAAACTGTTTTTT
CDR3: CASSLGPGEKLFF
J: TRBJ1-4
size: NA
length: 13
V: TRBV5-4
D: NA

DNA: TGTGCCAGCAGAGACAGGGGCGCCTACGAGCAGTACTTC
CDR3: CASRDRGAYEQYF
J: TRBJ2-7
size: NA
length: 13
V: TRBV2
D: TRBD1

DNA: TGTGCCAGCAGCTTAAACGGGGGGGAGACCCAGTACTTC
CDR3: CASSLNGGETQYF
J: TRBJ2-5
size: NA
length: 13
V: TRBV11-2
D: TRBD2

DNA: TGTGCCAGCAGCTTAGTAGAGCGGGAAAAACTGTTTTTT
CDR3: CASSLVEREKLFF
J: TRBJ1-4
size: NA
length: 13
V: TRBV7-2
D: NA

DNA: TGTGCCAGCAGCCCCGGGGCACAAGAGACCCAGTACTTC
CDR3: CASSPGAQETQYF
J: TRBJ2-5
size: NA
length: 13
V: TRBV7-9
D: NA

DNA: TGTGCCAGCAGTGACTCCGGACGGATTAATGAAAAACTGTTTTTT
CDR3: CASSDSGRINEKLFF
J: TRBJ1-4
size: NA
length: 15
V: TRBV25-1
D: NA

DNA: TGTGCCAGCAGCCCGACAGGAGTTTATGCCGAGCAGTACTTC
CDR3: CASSPTGVYAEQYF
J: TRBJ2-7
size: NA
length: 14
V: TRBV6-5
D: NA

DNA: TGTGCCAGCAGCTCCTCGCCAGGGGATGAAGGCAACGTCCTGACTTTC
CDR3: CASSSSPGDEGNVLTF
J: TRBJ2-6
size: NA
length: 16
V: TRBV7-8
D: NA

DNA: TGCAGCGTCCAGGACGGACCGACCAAAGCTTTCTTT
CDR3: CSVQDGPTKAFF
J: TRBJ1-1
size: NA
length: 12
V: TRBV29-1
D: NA

DNA: TGTGCCAGCAGCCCGCAATTTACATCCAAAGCTTTCTTT
CDR3: CASSPQFTSKAFF
J: TRBJ1-1
size: NA
length: 13
V: TRBV11-2
D: NA

DNA: TGTGCCAGCAGTTCCCCCTCTAGCGGGAGCGGGAAAAATGAGCAGTTCTTC
CDR3: CASSSPSSGSGKNEQFF
J: TRBJ2-1
size: NA
length: 17
V: TRBV28
D: TRBD2

DNA: TGTGCCAGCAGCCCTAGAGGCACAGGGGTTGGAAACACCATATATTTT
CDR3: CASSPRGTGVGNTIYF
J: TRBJ1-3
size: few
length: 16
V: TRBV7-2
D: TRBD1

DNA: TGTGCCAGCAGTTTAGATTTGCGCGGCCCCCCAGATACGCAGTATTTT
CDR3: CASSLDLRGPPDTQYF
J: TRBJ2-3
size: once
length: 16
V: TRBV27
D: NA

DNA: TGTGCCAGCAGTTTTCCGGGACTAGGGGACAATGAGCAGTTCTTC
CDR3: CASSFPGLGDNEQFF
J: TRBJ2-1
size: NA
length: 15
V: TRBV28
D: TRBD2

DNA: TGTGCCAGCAGTCCCTCGATGCGCCCGGGGAATGAGCAGTTCTTC
CDR3: CASSPSMRPGNEQFF
J: TRBJ2-1
size: NA
length: 15
V: TRBV28
D: NA

DNA: TGTGCCAGCTCACCGGGGACCGAGGGGCCCCAGCATTTT
CDR3: CASSPGTEGPQHF
J: TRBJ1-5
size: NA
length: 13
V: TRBV18
D: NA

DNA: TGTGCCAGCAGCTTAACGACAGGGGGCGGCACCGGGGAGCTGTTTTTT
CDR3: CASSLTTGGGTGELFF
J: TRBJ2-2
size: NA
length: 16
V: TRBV7-3
D: TRBD1

DNA: TGCGCCAGCACCGAAGGGACAGGGGGTTTCCGGCAGTACTTC
CDR3: CASTEGTGGFRQYF
J: TRBJ2-7
size: NA
length: 14
V: TRBV5-1
D: TRBD1

DNA: TGTGCCAGCACCTTTGGCCCTTATCAAGAGACCCAGTACTTC
CDR3: CASTFGPYQETQYF
J: TRBJ2-5
size: NA
length: 14
V: TRBV6-5
D: NA

DNA: TGTGCCAGCAGCTTGATGGGACAGGGCGTCAATCAGCCCCAGCATTTT
CDR3: CASSLMGQGVNQPQHF
J: TRBJ1-5
size: NA
length: 16
V: TRBV7-2
D: TRBD1

DNA: TGTGCCAGCAGCGACTGGACCGCGGTATACCAAGAGACCCAGTACTTC
CDR3: CASSDWTAVYQETQYF
J: TRBJ2-5
size: NA
length: 16
V: TRBV5-6
D: NA

DNA: TGCGCCAGCAGGTTATCCGGGACTAGCGGGGCAGATACGCAGTATTTT
CDR3: CASRLSGTSGADTQYF
J: TRBJ2-3
size: NA
length: 16
V: TRBV5-1
D: TRBD2